Reported below is one T cell receptor (beta chain). This table comes from immunoSEQ multiplex PCR, and its TCRdb copy is limited to in-frame clones, with some not included. The sample records about 250,000 clones, around 82% being singletons. This record comes from a study of blood T cell repertoires in COVID-19. Study-wide background: Sites in the United States, Italy and Spain provided acute and convalescent COVID-19 samples.

Material for sequencing was peripheral blood. The receptor comes from an elderly man with acute or convalescent COVID-19.

The chain's CDR3 is CASSRGSTGELFF. Here the CDR3 DNA reads TGCGCCAGCAGCCGCGGGAGCACCGGGGAGCTGTTTTTT. V is TRBV5-1 and J is TRBJ2-2; TRBD2 aligns across 7 bases. The CDR3 totals 13 residues. Germline V CDR1 and CDR2: SGHRS, YFSETQ. J gave up 4 bases and V 4 bases, and 1 base lay outside the gene matches.